The 9 T cell receptor beta chains below all came from one sample that was sequenced in a study of vaccination and CD4 T cells after COVID-19. As to time point: late sampling 161 to 241 days after vaccination in three convalescent patients. The treatment here: approximately nine-day PBMC culture with coronavirus spike peptide pools or control peptides (ViraFEST assay). The assay that was used to sequence DNA from cultured CD4+ T cells was the Oncomine TCR Beta short-read assay. TCRdb re-derived calls from the PCR reads in MiXCR, one entry per CDR3 protein. The sample lists 20,000 to 25,000 distinct CDR3 sequences, more than 30% seen once, with roughly 29% in the top ten. Antigen specificity for these receptors is unknown. The specimen was CD4+ T cells from blood, cultured in vitro, collected about 7 months after SARS-CoV-2 vaccination. The receptor set was obtained from a human donor who had recovered from COVID-19.

The table lists this clonotype with a few counts. The rearrangement joins TRBV24-1 to TRBJ2-3, with 8 bases that match TRBD1. This CDR3 has 16 amino acids. V gave up 4 bases and J gave up 6 bases; unmatched junction bases: 11. Germline-derived CDR1 and CDR2 are KGHDR and SFDVKD. Here the CDR3 DNA reads TGTGCCACCAGTGAACTAGGGCCAGGGGGCGAGGATACGCAGTATTTT. Its translation is CATSELGPGGEDTQYF.

V gene TRBV6-1 combines with J gene TRBJ2-3; the D gene is possibly TRBD1 (5 bases). The germline V gene encodes CDR1 MNHNS and CDR2 SASEGT. With 7 bases removed from V and 4 bases from J, the gap between germline ends came to 15 bases. The CDR3 length is 14 residues. CDR3 DNA sequence: TGTGCCAGCACTGTGGTAGGGGCCGCAGATACGCAGTATTTT. As protein: CASTVVGAADTQYF.

The chain combines TRBV11-1 with TRBJ2-7; 10 bases line up with TRBD1. CDR1 SGHAT and CDR2 FQDESV come from the germline V gene (reference sequence). Trimming at V came to 5 bases and at J to 7 bases, leaving 8 bases not matched to a gene. The CDR3 totals 14 residues. The CDR3 DNA follows: TGTGCCAGCAGCCACGGACAGGGGGTGAGGGAGCAGTACTTC. Translation: CASSHGQGVREQYF.

In its sample, this clonotype ranks as medium-sized. The V and J genes are TRBV20-1 and TRBJ2-5; possibly TRBD1 or TRBD2 for D (5 bases each). The CDR3 is made up of 15 amino acids. Germline V gene sequence: CDR1 DFQATT, CDR2 SNEGSKA (reference sequence). Trimming took 3 bases from V and 0 from J, leaving 14 bases between them. CDR3 in DNA: TGCAGTGCTAGGTCGACCCGGGACGACCAAGAGACCCAGTACTTC. As protein: CSARSTRDDQETQYF.

This clonotype has a handful of counts. V usage is TRBV7-9 and J usage is TRBJ2-1, with 8 bases lining up with TRBD2. CDR1 is SEHNR, CDR2 FQNEAQ, per germline (reference sequence). V was pared by 5 bases and J by 4 bases, with 4 bases of the junction left unmatched. This CDR3 is 14 amino acids long. The CDR3 nucleotides are TGTGCCAGCAGCGTGCGGGGGGAATACAATGAGCAGTTCTTC. It yields the protein CASSVRGEYNEQFF.

The J gene is TRBJ1-2, the V gene TRBV20-1, with a weak D call TRBD1 (6 bases). Germline V gives CDR1 DFQATT, CDR2 SNEGSKA (reference sequence). This CDR3 is 15 amino acids long. V was shortened by 1 base and J by 4 bases, with 16 bases between the two germline ends. Written as DNA, the CDR3 is TGCAGTGCTAGAGTTGGTGGGGGCGAGGGCTATGGCTACACCTTC. This sequence encodes CSARVGGGEGYGYTF.

Details on this clonotype: The junction shows a germline mismatch at one end, possibly a read error. The V gene is TRBV10-3, the J gene TRBJ2-3; 7 positions match TRBD1. CDR1 is ENHRY, CDR2 SYGVKD, per germline. CDR3 length: 14 residues. CDR3 sequence: CAIGEGASGDTQYF. The CDR3 DNA is TGTGCCATCGGTGAGGGGGCTTCTGGAGATACGCAGTATTTT.

This clonotype was counted once. The chain combines TRBV12-3 or TRBV12-4 with TRBJ2-5; D is perhaps TRBD1 (6 bases). The CDR3 length is 12 residues. Trimming cost V 10 bases and J 5 bases, with 14 bases left between them. Written as DNA, the CDR3 is TGTGCCACCTCCCAGGGGTTCGAGACCCAGTACTTC. This sequence encodes CATSQGFETQYF.

This chain links TRBV6-2 or TRBV6-3 with TRBJ2-1, with D unresolved. From germline, CDR1 is MNHEY and CDR2 SVGEGT. The CDR3 runs 11 residues. V lost 6 bases and J lost 7, with 7 bases in between. CDR3 sequence (DNA): TGTGCCAGCAGAGGGTGGAATGAGCAGTTCTTC. Translation gives CASRGWNEQFF.